Within the sample, the clone carrying this T cell receptor (beta chain) is large. The V gene lost 4 bases and the J gene lost 4 bases, with 17 bases spanning the gap. This CDR3 is 16 amino acids long. The record originates from a study of tumor-infiltrating lymphocytes in oesophageal squamous cell carcinoma. TCRdb passed the PCR reads through MiXCR, listing each CDR3 protein once. In the table there are around 6,400 distinct CDR3 sequences, roughly 15% of which are singletons. V and J are TRBV12-3 or TRBV12-4 and TRBJ1-3; D may be TRBD1 (6 bases). The material sequenced was esophageal tumor tissue. The TCR was taken from a male donor with esophageal squamous cell carcinoma. CDR3 bases: TGTGCCAGCAGTTATCCCGGGGGGCTGGCAGGAAACACCATATATTTT. Translating it yields CASSYPGGLAGNTIYF.